This paragraph reports one T cell receptor (beta chain). The data were obtained in a study of cytomegalovirus exposure and HLA in healthy donors. Some clones are missing from TCRdb's copy, which holds only in-frame ones; the method was immunoSEQ multiplex PCR. The sample has about 54,000 clones, roughly 89% seen once. Germline assignment: CDR1 SGHAT and CDR2 FQNNGV. With 5 bases removed from V and 0 bases from J, the gap between germline ends came to 13 bases. There are 16 residues in the CDR3. The chain uses TRBV11-2 and TRBJ1-4; possible D gene TRBD1, 5 bases. Sequenced: PBMCs. The receptor comes from a woman aged 18-29 years in good health and CMV-seropositive. CDR3 protein: CASSRGEGATNEKLFF. As DNA, the CDR3 is TGTGCCAGCAGCCGGGGGGAGGGTGCAACTAATGAAAAACTGTTTTTT. The variable domain in full, with the rest retrieved from reference TRBV11-2 and TRBJ1-4, is EAGVAQSPRYKIIEKRQSVAFWCNPISGHATLYWYQQILGQGPKLLIQFQNNGVVDDSQLPKDRFSAERLKGVDSTLKIQPAKLEDSAVYLCASSRGEGATNEKLFFGSGTQLSVL.